The 20 T cell receptor beta chains reported below all come from one sample, sequenced in a study of molecular identifiers for immune sequencing clone quantification. TCRdb passed the PCR reads through MiXCR, listing each CDR3 protein once. The sample lists some 650,000 distinct CDR3 sequences, around 20% seen once, with 0.85% in the top ten. What was sequenced was naive CD8+ T cells from blood, with Jurkat cell RNA spiked in. Subset given: FACS-sorted CD8+CD4-CCR7+CD45RA+ naive T cells. The receptor source for this set is a human donor in good health. Some libraries in this study had Jurkat cell RNA spiked in.

The V call is TRBV5-6, the J call TRBJ2-7, with TRBD2 matching over 8 bases. The CDR3 spans 16 residues. Germline assignment: CDR1 SGHDT and CDR2 YYEEEE. Trimming cost V 4 bases and J 5 bases; bases outside gene matches: 14. The CDR3 loop is CASSPVAAGVTHEQYF. CDR3 sequence (DNA): TGTGCCAGCAGCCCCGTTGCAGCGGGAGTTACCCACGAGCAGTACTTC.

This clonotype was recorded a few times. This chain joins TRBV5-8 and TRBJ1-4; TRBD1 matches 8 bases. V lost 4 bases, J lost 10 bases, and 6 bases stayed unmatched. CDR1 is SGHTS and CDR2 is YDEGEE in the germline V gene. The CDR3 consists of 13 residues. DNA of the CDR3: TGTGCCAGCAGCGACGGACAGGGCCCAAAACTGTTTTTT. This translates into CASSDGQGPKLFF.

CDR3 region: CSASKAGQETQYF. CDR3 DNA sequence: TGCAGTGCTAGTAAAGCGGGGCAAGAGACCCAGTACTTC. The chain joins TRBV20-1 to TRBJ2-5, with 7 bases matching TRBD2. This CDR3 region has 13 residues. Germline V gene lookup returns CDR1 DFQATT and CDR2 SNEGSKA (reference sequence). V shed 3 bases, J shed 2 bases, and the junction held 3 bases outside the gene matches.

Remarks on this clonotype: Being one base from a much bigger clone, this may be a read error. The chain recombines TRBV7-2 with TRBJ2-1, with D hard to call. The CDR3 runs 13 residues. Germline lookup yields CDR1 SGHTA and CDR2 FQGNSA. CDR3 protein: CASSLGFYSEQFF. The DNA of the CDR3 is TGTGCCAGCAGCTTGGGGTTCTACAGTGAGCAGTTCTTC.

This clonotype has more than one count but fewer than ten. The chain employs TRBV30 and TRBJ1-3, with D unresolved. This CDR3 comprises 16 residues. V was cut by 2 bases and J by 1 base, with 15 bases left in between. Germline loops: CDR1 GTSNPN, CDR2 SVGIG (reference sequence). CDR3 sequence: CAWSLDSSMSGNTIYF. CDR3 sequence (DNA): TGTGCCTGGAGTCTCGACTCCTCGATGTCTGGAAACACCATATATTTT.

The sample holds many counts of this clonotype. The chain joins TRBV3-1 to TRBJ2-7, with D perhaps TRBD1 (5 bases). The CDR3 runs to 14 residues. Trimming left V 1 base short and J 3 bases short, with 10 bases between. Germline V gives CDR1 LGHDT, CDR2 YNNKEL (reference sequence). The CDR3 coding sequence is TGTGCCAGCAGCCAAGGGGGCAGGGACTACGAGCAGTACTTC. It specifies CASSQGGRDYEQYF.

The rearrangement links TRBV12-3 or TRBV12-4 to TRBJ2-1, with D tentatively TRBD2 (5 bases). The germline V and J ends were trimmed by 2 bases and 7 bases, with 9 bases remaining between them. This CDR3 region has 13 residues. The CDR3 nucleotides are TGTGCCAGCAGTTTACCGGGAAAGAATGAGCAGTTCTTC. Translation: CASSLPGKNEQFF.

Worth noting for this clonotype: One base away lies a much larger clone, so this may be a sequencing read error. The chain links TRBV27 to TRBJ1-1, with 7 bases aligning to TRBD1. In germline, CDR1 is MNHEY, CDR2 SMNVEV (reference sequence). V lost 8 bases and J lost 4; bases outside the gene matches: 7. The CDR3 contains 13 residues. The CDR3 loop reads CASRGRGATEAFF. CDR3 DNA: TGTGCCAGCCGGGGCAGGGGGGCCACTGAAGCTTTCTTT.

This clonotype was counted ten times or more. The chain has TRBV30 and TRBJ2-7; 7 bases fit TRBD1. Germline CDR1 and CDR2: GTSNPN and SVGIG (reference sequence). The V segment lost 4 bases and the J segment 3 bases; nucleotides outside the gene matches: 9. The CDR3 contains 14 residues. CDR3 coding DNA: TGTGCCTGGAACAAGCCGGGACAGTACTACGAGCAGTACTTC. It is translated as CAWNKPGQYYEQYF.

This clonotype has a count of ten or more. J is TRBJ2-5 and V is TRBV28, with TRBD2 matching 9 bases. After removal of 5 bases from V and 4 bases from J, the junction contained 14 bases not matched to a gene. This CDR3 has 17 residues. CDR1 and CDR2 from the germline V gene are MDHEN and SYDVKM. Here the CDR3 reads CASSLVGLALGGETQYF. DNA for the CDR3: TGTGCCAGCAGTCTTGTAGGACTAGCGTTAGGCGGAGAGACCCAGTACTTC.

This clonotype came up a few times. V usage is TRBV6-2 or TRBV6-3 and J usage is TRBJ2-1; 10 nucleotides match TRBD1. The V gene's germline CDR1 is MNHEY and CDR2 SVGEGT. This CDR3 is built from 18 residues. V shed 3 bases, J shed 7 bases, and the junction held 15 bases outside the gene matches. The CDR3 region has the DNA TGTGCCAGCAGTTATCTTGAGGGCTGGGACAGGGGCTGGAATGAGCAGTTCTTC. Amino acids: CASSYLEGWDRGWNEQFF.

On this clonotype itself: Since the CDR3 does not end with the conserved phenylalanine or tryptophan, this likely comes from a read error. The chain employs TRBV9 and TRBJ2-3, with TRBD2 matching over 12 bases. The CDR3 has 15 residues. In germline, CDR1 is SGDLS, CDR2 YYNGEE. V shed 2 bases and J 5 bases; nucleotides not matched to a gene: 3. The CDR3 spells CASSVTSGGVDTQYL. The CDR3 DNA is TGTGCCAGCAGCGTGACTAGCGGGGGAGTAGATACGCAGTATCTT.

Many counts were recorded for this clonotype. The chain carries TRBV21-1 and TRBJ1-2. TRBV21-1 is a recognized pseudogene. The CDR3 length is 16 residues. CDR3 nucleotides: TGTGCCAGCAGCAAAGTCACTAGGACGGTGCACTATGGCTACACCTTC. It encodes CASSKVTRTVHYGYTF.

The V and J genes are TRBV30 and TRBJ2-7, with no clear D. The CDR3 extends over 13 amino acids. The V end lost 0 bases, the J end lost 6 bases, and 12 bases lay between the germline ends. Per the germline V gene, CDR1 is GTSNPN and CDR2 is SVGIG (reference sequence). CDR3 amino acids: CAWSVVPESEQYF. DNA for the CDR3: TGTGCCTGGAGTGTGGTTCCAGAGAGCGAGCAGTACTTC. Supplemented by reference TRBV30 and TRBJ2-7, the full variable domain reads SQTIHQWPATLVQPVGSPLSLECTVEGTSNPNLYWYRQAAGRGLQLLFYSVGIGQISSEVPQNLSASRPQDRQFILSSKKLLLSDSGFYLCAWSVVPESEQYFGPGTRLTVT.

Regarding this clonotype: A much more abundant neighbour one base away suggests this may be a read error. Since the CDR3 does not end with the conserved phenylalanine or tryptophan, this likely comes from a read error. CDR3 sequence (DNA): TGTGCCAGCACCAAGGAGGGGGCCCTGCAAGAGACCCAGTACCTC. This gives the protein CASTKEGALQETQYL. The chain employs TRBV9 and TRBJ2-5, with a tentative D call TRBD1 (7 bases). The CDR3 consists of 15 residues. V was shortened by 6 bases and J by 2 bases, with 17 bases between the two germline ends. Germline CDR1 SGDLS, CDR2 YYNGEE.

This clonotype was seen many times. V and J are TRBV20-1 and TRBJ2-7; 9 bases are shared with TRBD2. Germline-derived CDR1 and CDR2 are DFQATT and SNEGSKA (reference sequence). J lost 0 bases, V lost 1 base, and 10 bases had no gene match. This CDR3 region has 17 residues. DNA of the CDR3: TGCAGTGCTAGAGGAAGTAGCGGGAGAACACACTCCTACGAGCAGTACTTC. Translation: CSARGSSGRTHSYEQYF.

This clonotype was counted many times. The chain joins TRBV7-9 to TRBJ2-7; D perhaps matches TRBD1 (7 bases). This CDR3 region has 16 residues. V was shortened by 5 bases and J by 2 bases, with 19 bases between the two germline ends. Germline assignment: CDR1 SEHNR and CDR2 FQNEAQ (reference sequence). CDR3 loop: CASSPRVGGGTYEQYF. The CDR3, as DNA: TGTGCCAGCAGCCCTCGTGTAGGAGGGGGCACCTACGAGCAGTACTTC. The full variable domain, its missing parts supplied by reference TRBV7-9 and TRBJ2-7, is DTGVSQNPRHKITKRGQNVTFRCDPISEHNRLYWYRQTLGQGPEFLTYFQNEAQLEKSRLLSDRFSAERPKGSFSTLEIQRTEQGDSAMYLCASSPRVGGGTYEQYFGPGTRLTVT.

Worth noting for this clonotype: Since a much larger clone is just one base distant, this may be a read error. The rearrangement links TRBV19 to TRBJ2-7; 8 bases line up with TRBD1. Germline CDR1 is LNHDA and CDR2 is SQIVND (reference sequence). This CDR3 has 14 residues. The CDR3, as DNA: TGTGCCGGTAGGAGGACAGGGAACTCCTACGAGCAGTACTTC. Protein product: CAGRRTGNSYEQYF.

This clonotype was seen more than once but under ten times. The chain joins TRBV2 to TRBJ2-1; D is perhaps TRBD1 (5 bases). V lost 6 bases and J 0 bases, leaving 12 bases between the germline ends. CDR1 SNHLY and CDR2 FYNNEI come from the germline V gene. The CDR3 is 15 residues long. Here the CDR3 DNA reads TGTGCCAGCAGAAAGGGGCAGAGCTCCTACAATGAGCAGTTCTTC. Amino acids: CASRKGQSSYNEQFF.

This clonotype has ten or more counts. The rearrangement uses TRBV19 and TRBJ1-2; D remains ambiguous. The ends were cut back, 5 bases at V and 2 bases at J, with 15 bases in the middle. The V gene's germline CDR1 is LNHDA and CDR2 SQIVND (reference sequence). This CDR3 region has 15 residues. CDR3 sequence: CASSDHTQLNYGYTF. CDR3 DNA sequence: TGTGCCAGTAGTGACCATACGCAGCTAAACTATGGCTACACCTTC.